The 20 T cell receptor beta chains listed next were all sequenced from one sample in a study of blood T cell repertoires in COVID-19. Here immunoSEQ multiplex PCR was the method, and the copy in TCRdb shows in-frame clones only, minus some. Of about 180,000 clones listed, roughly 80% are singletons. Sequences were obtained from peripheral blood. Receptor source: a human donor in a cohort sampled during active COVID-19.

In DNA form, the CDR3 reads TGCGCCAGCAGTCAATCTGGAGAGTTGCCTGCAGCAGAGACCCAGTACTTC. This gives the protein CASSQSGELPAAETQYF. J is TRBJ2-5 and V is TRBV23-1; D unresolved. TRBV23-1 is reported as an ORF; its role is uncertain. The V end was cut by 0 bases, the J end by 4 bases, with 18 bases between. The CDR3 spans 17 residues.

CDR3 sequence reads: CASKEGSGGGLNEQFF. In DNA form, the CDR3 reads TGTGCCAGCAAAGAAGGTAGCGGGGGAGGTCTCAATGAGCAGTTCTTC. The gene calls are TRBV2 and TRBJ2-1; 9 bases agree with TRBD2. The CDR3 runs to 16 residues. V trimming: 7 bases; J trimming: 6 bases; junction bases outside the gene matches: 13. Germline V gene sequence: CDR1 SNHLY, CDR2 FYNNEI.

The genes are TRBV12-5 and TRBJ2-7; 7 bases agree with TRBD1. The CDR3 length is 13 residues. The V gene's germline CDR1 is LGHNT and CDR2 FRNRAP. V was clipped by 5 bases and J by 2 bases; unmatched bases: 3. The CDR3 region is CASGPTGAYEQYF. The DNA for the CDR3 is TGTGCTAGTGGTCCTACAGGGGCCTACGAGCAGTACTTC.

About this clone: One end of the junction does not line up with germline, which may come from a read error. The V and J genes are TRBV7-7 and TRBJ2-5, with TRBD2 matching over 8 bases. The CDR3 totals 15 residues. Germline CDR1 is SSHAT and CDR2 is FNYEAQ (reference sequence). The CDR3 region has the DNA TGTGCTAGCAGCTTTGATAGCGGGGTACAAGAGACCCAGTACTTC. It translates to CASSFDSGVQETQYF.

This chain uses TRBV2 with TRBJ1-1; 10 bases align to TRBD1. After removal of 5 bases from V and 3 bases from J, the junction contained 3 bases not matched to a gene. From germline, CDR1 is SNHLY and CDR2 FYNNEI. This CDR3 contains 14 residues. This chain's CDR3 is CASSLDRGDTEAFF. In nucleotides, the CDR3 is TGTGCCAGCAGTTTGGACAGGGGGGACACTGAAGCTTTCTTT.

This chain links TRBV5-5 with TRBJ2-7, with 9 bases identical to TRBD1. The CDR3 is 15 amino acids. Germline CDR1 SGHKS, CDR2 YYEKEE (reference sequence). Trimming took 6 bases from V and 5 from J; bases not matched to a gene: 12. The CDR3 loop is CASTYTGTGHDEQYF. As DNA, the CDR3 is TGTGCCAGCACCTACACCGGGACAGGGCATGACGAGCAGTACTTC.

The chain links TRBV6-1 to TRBJ2-1, with 9 bases aligning to TRBD2. V trimming: 2 bases; J trimming: 9 bases; junction bases outside the gene matches: 8. The CDR3 loop spans 15 amino acids. From germline, CDR1 is MNHNS and CDR2 SASEGT. CDR3 sequence: CASSELRGGDGEQFF. As DNA, the CDR3 is TGTGCCAGCAGTGAATTGCGGGGGGGCGACGGTGAGCAGTTCTTC.

V is TRBV6-6 and J is TRBJ2-7, with D perhaps TRBD2 (6 bases). This CDR3 spans 14 amino acids. Germline CDR1 is MNHNY and CDR2 is SVGAGI (reference sequence). The ends were cut back, 4 bases at V and 5 bases at J, with 15 bases in the middle. CDR3 sequence: CASSSLASADEQYF. The CDR3 nucleotides read TGTGCCAGCAGTTCATTGGCTAGCGCAGACGAGCAGTACTTC.

For this clone: The junction differs from germline at one of its ends, possibly a read error. The CDR3, as DNA: TGTGCCTGCAGACAGGGGTCTGAAGCTTTCTTT. As protein: CACRQGSEAFF. The rearrangement joins TRBV27 to TRBJ1-1; 8 bases agree with TRBD1. From germline, CDR1 is MNHEY and CDR2 SMNVEV (reference sequence). CDR3 length: 11 amino acids.

Regarding this clone: This is likely a read error, given that the CDR3 carries no conserved phenylalanine or tryptophan at its end. The limits of the CDR3 on the DNA are not certain, so only TCRdb's listed CDR3 is given. This sequence joins TRBV5-6 and TRBJ1-3. Counting both end residues, the CDR3 totals 12 amino acids. Per germline, CDR1 SGHDT and CDR2 YYEEEE. CDR3 amino acids: CASSVLFSPESV.

The chain uses TRBV19 and TRBJ1-1; D uncertain. The CDR3 is made up of 14 amino acids. CDR1 is LNHDA, CDR2 SQIVND, per germline (reference sequence). Between the trimmed V and J ends, which lost 2 bases and 0 bases, there was a span of 7 bases. CDR3 coding DNA: TGTGCCAGTAGTATACGACACTTGAACACTGAAGCTTTCTTT. This gives the protein CASSIRHLNTEAFF.

The rearrangement links TRBV5-1 to TRBJ1-5, with unresolved D. Trimming pared 4 bases from V and 0 bases from J, leaving 17 bases between. Per germline, CDR1 SGHRS and CDR2 YFSETQ. This CDR3 spans 17 amino acids. The CDR3 loop is CASSPLEVTYSNQPQHF. In nucleotides, the CDR3 is TGCGCCAGCAGCCCGCTGGAGGTTACCTATAGCAATCAGCCCCAGCATTTT.

V usage is TRBV19 and J usage is TRBJ1-1; TRBD1 agrees at 7 bases. J lost 1 base, V lost 9 bases, and 11 bases had no gene match. Germline CDR1 is LNHDA and CDR2 is SQIVND (reference sequence). This CDR3 has 15 amino acids. The CDR3 protein is CASRVSGGANTEAFF. CDR3 in DNA: TGTGCCAGCCGGGTGTCAGGGGGTGCGAACACTGAAGCTTTCTTT.

This chain joins TRBV7-9 and TRBJ2-7, with 7 positions matching TRBD1. The V gene's germline CDR1 is SEHNR and CDR2 FQNEAQ (reference sequence). The CDR3 sequence is 15 residues long. V shed 5 bases and J 0 bases; nucleotides not matched to a gene: 7. CDR3 sequence (DNA): TGTGCCAGCAGCACCAGACAGGGAATCTCCTACGAGCAGTACTTC. As protein: CASSTRQGISYEQYF.

The CDR3 loop reads CASSEDAEEQFF. The DNA for the CDR3 is TGTGCCAGCAGTGAAGACGCAGAAGAGCAGTTCTTC. The V gene is TRBV2, the J gene TRBJ2-1; no firm D call. The germline CDR1 and CDR2 sequences are SNHLY and FYNNEI. The ends were cut back, 1 base at V and 10 bases at J, with 8 bases in the middle. This CDR3 has 12 residues.

This chain joins TRBV2 and TRBJ1-1; 8 bases line up with TRBD1. The V gene's germline CDR1 is SNHLY and CDR2 FYNNEI. Germline trimming cut 4 bases from V and 0 bases from J; bases unmatched to any gene: 7. The CDR3 consists of 16 residues. The CDR3 loop reads CASSGRQGTLNTEAFF. Written as DNA, the CDR3 is TGTGCCAGCAGTGGAAGACAGGGGACCTTGAACACTGAAGCTTTCTTT.

This clone was counted once. The chain recombines TRBV3-1 (or the pseudogene TRBV3-2) with TRBJ1-6; 8 nucleotides match TRBD1. Germline lookup yields CDR1 LGHDT and CDR2 YNNKEL (reference sequence). The CDR3 length is 13 residues. J gave up 9 bases and V 4 bases, and 2 bases lay outside the gene matches. In nucleotides, the CDR3 is TGTGCCAGCAGCCCCGGGACAGGTTCACCCCTCCACTTT. This codes for CASSPGTGSPLHF.

The V gene is TRBV7-8, the J gene TRBJ2-5; weak D call: TRBD1 (6 bases). This CDR3 has 13 amino acids. From germline, CDR1 is SGHVS and CDR2 FQNEAQ. The germline V and J ends were trimmed by 4 bases and 4 bases, with 10 bases remaining between them. The CDR3 nucleotides are TGTGCCAGCAGCTCCACAGGGCTAGAGACCCAGTACTTC. Translation: CASSSTGLETQYF. The variable domain in full, completed from reference TRBV7-8 and TRBJ2-5, reads GAGVSQSPRYKVAKRGQDVALRCDPISGHVSLFWYQQALGQGPEFLTYFQNEAQLDKSGLPSDRFFAERPEGSVSTLKIQRTQQEDSAVYLCASSSTGLETQYFGPGTRLLVL.

V and J are TRBV4-2 and TRBJ2-7; 8 nucleotides match TRBD1. CDR3 size: 14 residues. Germline CDR1 LGHNA, CDR2 YNFKEQ. Trimming cost V 1 base and J 3 bases; bases outside gene matches: 2. The chain's CDR3 is CASSQGTGIYEQYF. In DNA, the CDR3 is TGTGCCAGCAGCCAAGGGACAGGGATCTACGAGCAGTACTTC.

This clone was found once. The chain has TRBV18 and TRBJ2-7; possibly TRBD2 for D (5 bases). Trimming took 1 base from V and 3 from J, leaving 7 bases between them. This CDR3 is built from 13 residues. CDR1 is KGHSH, CDR2 LQKENI, per germline. Here the CDR3 reads CASSPQGDYEQYF. The CDR3 DNA reads TGTGCCAGCTCACCACAGGGAGACTACGAGCAGTACTTC.